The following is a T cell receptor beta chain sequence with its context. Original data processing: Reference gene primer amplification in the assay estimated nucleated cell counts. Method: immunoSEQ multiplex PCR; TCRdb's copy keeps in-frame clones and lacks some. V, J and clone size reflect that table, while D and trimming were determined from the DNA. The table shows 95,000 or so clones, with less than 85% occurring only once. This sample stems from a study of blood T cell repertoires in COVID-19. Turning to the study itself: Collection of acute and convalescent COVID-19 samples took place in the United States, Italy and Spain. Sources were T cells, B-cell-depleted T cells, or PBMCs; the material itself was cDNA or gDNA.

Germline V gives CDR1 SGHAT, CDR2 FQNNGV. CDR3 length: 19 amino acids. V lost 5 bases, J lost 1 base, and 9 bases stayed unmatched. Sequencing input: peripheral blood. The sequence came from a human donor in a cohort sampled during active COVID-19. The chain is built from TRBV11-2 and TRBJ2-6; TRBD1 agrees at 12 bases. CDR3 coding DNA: TGTGCCAGCAGCCCGGCCGCGGGACAGGGGGCATCTGGGGCCAACGTCCTGACTTTC. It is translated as CASSPAAGQGASGANVLTF.